This is a list of T cell receptor beta chains from one sample in a study of T-cell reconstitution after alpha-beta-depleted transplantation in children. TCRdb re-called the PCR reads through MiXCR, storing one row per CDR3 protein. The table lists about 290,000 distinct CDR3 sequences, around 10% of them singletons. The sample was PBMCs, taken before TCRalphabeta/CD19-depleted stem cell transplant. Receptors were obtained from a boy less than two years old with acute myeloid leukemia, due to receive a stem cell transplant. Each CDR3 is given with its conserved first and last residue. D genes are given only for firm matches. Size is omitted from some rows. Given values are once, few, many or a class for expanded clones.

many	15	TRBV7-3	TRBJ2-5	TRBD1	TGTGCCAGCAGTATATCAGGGGGCTGGGGAGAGACCCAGTACTTC	CASSISGGWGETQYF
many	13	TRBV5-5	TRBJ1-1	-	TGTGCCAGCAGCTTGGTTATTTTAACGGAAGCTTTCTTT	CASSLVILTEAFF
many	16	TRBV15	TRBJ2-5	TRBD2	TGTGCCACCAGCACCAAACTAGCGGGGGACCAAGAGACCCAGTACTTC	CATSTKLAGDQETQYF
many	13	TRBV6-1	TRBJ2-7	-	TGTGCCAGCAGTCGCCTAGGAAACTACGAGCAGTACTTC	CASSRLGNYEQYF
many	14	TRBV20-1	TRBJ1-1	TRBD1	TGCAGTGCCTTACCCCGGGACAGAGGGACTGAAGCTTTCTTT	CSALPRDRGTEAFF
many	15	TRBV18	TRBJ2-1	TRBD2	TGTGCCAGCTCACCCACTAGCGGGGTCTACAATGAGCAGTTCTTC	CASSPTSGVYNEQFF
few	18	TRBV11-2	TRBJ2-1	TRBD2	TGTGCCAGCAGCCCCGGGACTAGCGGGAGTTCTTCCTACAATGAGCAGTTCTTC	CASSPGTSGSSSYNEQFF
many	18	TRBV5-1	TRBJ2-7	-	TGCGCCAGCAGCTTGGCCATGGGGGAGCGGGCCATCTCCTACGAGCAGTACTTC	CASSLAMGERAISYEQYF
many	18	TRBV28	TRBJ2-5	-	TGTGCCAGCAGTTTAGGTCTGCGGGGGTGGGGGCACCAAGAGACCCAGTACTTC	CASSLGLRGWGHQETQYF
many	16	TRBV12-3/TRBV12-4	TRBJ2-6	-	TGTGCCAGCAGCTGGAACAGTGCCCCTGGGGCCAACGTCCTGACTTTC	CASSWNSAPGANVLTF
many	15	TRBV3-1	TRBJ2-5	TRBD2	TGTGCCAGCAGCCAGGGACTAGCGGCCCAAGAGACCCAGTACTTC	CASSQGLAAQETQYF
many	16	TRBV14	TRBJ2-3	-	TGTGCCAGCAGCCAAGACTGGCAGAGTAGCACAGATACGCAGTATTTT	CASSQDWQSSTDTQYF
-	15	TRBV20-1	TRBJ1-6	-	TGCAGTGCTAGAGGTGGAGGGACCTATAATTCACCCCTCCACTTT	CSARGGGTYNSPLHF
many	13	TRBV5-1	TRBJ1-6	-	TGCGCCAGCAGCTTACAGTTTAATTCACCCCTCCACTTT	CASSLQFNSPLHF